Following are 5 T cell receptor beta chains from one sample sequenced in a study of cytomegalovirus exposure and HLA in healthy donors. Measured with immunoSEQ multiplex PCR; TCRdb has only the in-frame clones, and not every one. This table has some 200,000 clones, approximately 90% appearing once. Sequenced material: PBMCs. These receptors all come from a woman aged 18-29 years in good health and CMV-seronegative.

The V gene is TRBV6-1, the J gene TRBJ1-2; a possible D gene is TRBD1 (6 bases). This CDR3 contains 14 residues. The V end was cut by 2 bases, the J end by 3 bases, with 10 bases between. Germline V gene sequence: CDR1 MNHNS, CDR2 SASEGT. The CDR3 sequence: CASSERSGDYGYTF. CDR3 nucleotides: TGTGCCAGCAGTGAACGGTCAGGGGACTATGGCTACACCTTC.

This clone was observed a handful of times. The CDR3 DNA follows: TGTGCCAGCAGCTTATCCCAAACGGGGAATTCACCCCTCCACTTT. It is translated as CASSLSQTGNSPLHF. The chain links TRBV7-6 to TRBJ1-6, with D uncertain. Germline V CDR1 and CDR2: SGHVS, FNYEAQ. Trimming shortened V by 2 bases and J by 7 bases, and 12 bases separated the two germline ends. The CDR3 length is 15 residues.

The chain employs TRBV7-6 and TRBJ2-1, with 10 bases that match TRBD2. V was pared by 5 bases and J by 9 bases, with 7 bases of the junction left unmatched. CDR1 SGHVS and CDR2 FNYEAQ come from the germline V gene. The CDR3 is made up of 14 amino acids. CDR3 coding DNA: TGTGCCAGCAGCGCTGGCGGGACTAGCGTTGAGCAGTTCTTC. As protein: CASSAGGTSVEQFF.

This clone was seen only once. The rearrangement links TRBV5-1 to TRBJ2-1, with 7 bases fitting TRBD2. V was pared by 4 bases and J by 4 bases, with 11 bases of the junction left unmatched. This CDR3 has 16 residues. Per germline, CDR1 SGHRS and CDR2 YFSETQ. The CDR3 region is CASSGGGAGIYNEQFF. The CDR3 DNA follows: TGCGCCAGCAGCGGCGGGGGAGCGGGGATTTACAATGAGCAGTTCTTC.

V usage is TRBV30 and J usage is TRBJ1-5; perhaps TRBD1 as D (6 bases). Trimming took 4 bases from V and 0 from J, leaving 16 bases between them. The germline V gene encodes CDR1 GTSNPN and CDR2 SVGIG (reference sequence). There are 16 residues in the CDR3. The CDR3 protein is CAWNQETGYSNQPQHF. For the CDR3, the DNA is TGTGCCTGGAACCAGGAGACAGGATATAGCAATCAGCCCCAGCATTTT.